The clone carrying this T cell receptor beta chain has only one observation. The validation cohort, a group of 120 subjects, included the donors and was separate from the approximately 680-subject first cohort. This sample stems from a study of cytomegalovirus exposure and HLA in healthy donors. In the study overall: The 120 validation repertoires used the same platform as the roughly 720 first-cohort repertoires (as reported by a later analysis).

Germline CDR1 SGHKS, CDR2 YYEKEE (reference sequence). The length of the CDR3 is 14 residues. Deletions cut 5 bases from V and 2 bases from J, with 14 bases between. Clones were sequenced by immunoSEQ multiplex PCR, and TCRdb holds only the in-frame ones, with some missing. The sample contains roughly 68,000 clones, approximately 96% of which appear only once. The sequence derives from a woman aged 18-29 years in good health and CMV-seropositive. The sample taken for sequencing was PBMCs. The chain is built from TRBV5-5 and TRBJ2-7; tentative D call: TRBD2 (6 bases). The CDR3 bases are TGTGCCAGCAGAGACGCGCGGGACCCCTACGAGCAGTACTTC. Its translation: CASRDARDPYEQYF.